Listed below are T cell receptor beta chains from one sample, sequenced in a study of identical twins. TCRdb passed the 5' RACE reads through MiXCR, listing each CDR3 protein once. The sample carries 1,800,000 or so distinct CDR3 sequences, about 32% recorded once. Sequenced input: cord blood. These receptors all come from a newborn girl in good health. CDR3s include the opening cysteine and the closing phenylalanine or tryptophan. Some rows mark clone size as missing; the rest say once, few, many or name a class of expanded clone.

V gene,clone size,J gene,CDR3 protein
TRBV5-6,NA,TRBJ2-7,CASSLAPLPLFYEQYF
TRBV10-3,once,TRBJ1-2,CVISGRQESSAGYTF
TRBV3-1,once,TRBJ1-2,CASSRIQGNYGYTF
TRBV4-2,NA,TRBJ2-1,CASSQKIVIPTSGYNEQFF
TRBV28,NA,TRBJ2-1,CASSSPGLALSYNEQFF
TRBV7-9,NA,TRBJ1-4,CASSLGDNGGWTSEKLFF
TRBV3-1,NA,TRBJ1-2,CASSPYRGANYGYTF
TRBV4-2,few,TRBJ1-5,CASSQELAGQPQHF
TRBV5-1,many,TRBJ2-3,CASSLRTGPTDTQYF
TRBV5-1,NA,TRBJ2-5,CASSRRMVQYF
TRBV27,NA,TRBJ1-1,CASSQLTGGSEAFF
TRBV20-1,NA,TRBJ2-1,CSASPPGRLQFF
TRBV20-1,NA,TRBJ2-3,CSASSGTDAQYF
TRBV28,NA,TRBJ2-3,CASSWGLGTRGTDTQYF
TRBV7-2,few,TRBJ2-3,CASSRGTSGGDTQYF
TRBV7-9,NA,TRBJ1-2,CASSLGTATTVLGGYTF
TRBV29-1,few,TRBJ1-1,CSVEERQALEAFF
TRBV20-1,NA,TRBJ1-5,CSARDRGQTHQPQHF
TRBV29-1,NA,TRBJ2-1,CSVEGSGEVNEQFF
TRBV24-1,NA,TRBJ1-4,CATSEDRGRDEKLFF
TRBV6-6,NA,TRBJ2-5,CASSYSIDNRGIRLYF
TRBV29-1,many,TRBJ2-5,CSVEGVETQYF
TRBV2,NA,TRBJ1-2,CASSPFRDRGNYGYTF
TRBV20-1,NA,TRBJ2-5,CSARWDRPLLQTNEQYF
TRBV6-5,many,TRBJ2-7,CASSYSGRGEQYF
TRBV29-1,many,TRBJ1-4,CSVSGQGPGEKLFF
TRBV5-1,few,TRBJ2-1,CASSSSRDRLVSNEQFF
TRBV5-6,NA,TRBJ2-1,CASSFRDFGLGQQFF
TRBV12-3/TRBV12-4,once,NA,CASSGTSGGHCEQYF
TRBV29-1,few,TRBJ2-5,CSVEMEAGTQYF
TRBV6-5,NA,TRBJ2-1,CASRPHGHSSYNEQFF
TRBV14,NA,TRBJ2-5,CASSRVRGTQYF
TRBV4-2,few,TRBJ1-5,CASSPTRGSNQPQHF
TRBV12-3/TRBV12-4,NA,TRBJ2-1,CASGTSGGNEQFF
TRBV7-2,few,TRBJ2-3,CASSFFSGVNTDTQYF
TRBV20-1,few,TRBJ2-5,CSAKTWQLETQYF
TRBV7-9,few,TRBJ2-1,CASSLVSGTPYNEQFF
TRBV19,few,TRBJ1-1,CASSIPGRSEAFF
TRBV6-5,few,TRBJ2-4,CASSDTDRHIQYF
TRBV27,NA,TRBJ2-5,CASRTGGYGQYF
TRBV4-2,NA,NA,CASSQDRGLAHNEQYF
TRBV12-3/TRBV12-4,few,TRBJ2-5,CASSLVSPGQETQYF